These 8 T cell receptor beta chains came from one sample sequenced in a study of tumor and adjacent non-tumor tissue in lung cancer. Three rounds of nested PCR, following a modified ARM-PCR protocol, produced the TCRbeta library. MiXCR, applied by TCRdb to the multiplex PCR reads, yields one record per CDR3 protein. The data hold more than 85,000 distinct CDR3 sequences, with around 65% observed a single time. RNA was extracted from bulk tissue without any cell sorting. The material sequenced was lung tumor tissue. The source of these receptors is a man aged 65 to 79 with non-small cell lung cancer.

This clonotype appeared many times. CDR3 bases: TGTGCCAGCAGTTTAGGAGCGTCCTACGAGCAGTACTTC. Protein product: CASSLGASYEQYF. V is TRBV6-1 and J is TRBJ2-7; D is undetermined. Germline CDR1 is MNHNS and CDR2 is SASEGT. V was cut by 5 bases and J by 1 base, with 9 bases left in between. The CDR3 loop spans 13 amino acids.

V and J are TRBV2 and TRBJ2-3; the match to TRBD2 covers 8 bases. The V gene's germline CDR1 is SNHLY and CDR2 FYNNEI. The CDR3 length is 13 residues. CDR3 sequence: CVSGTRVTDTQYF. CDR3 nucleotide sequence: TGTGTTAGTGGGACTAGGGTGACAGATACGCAGTATTTT.

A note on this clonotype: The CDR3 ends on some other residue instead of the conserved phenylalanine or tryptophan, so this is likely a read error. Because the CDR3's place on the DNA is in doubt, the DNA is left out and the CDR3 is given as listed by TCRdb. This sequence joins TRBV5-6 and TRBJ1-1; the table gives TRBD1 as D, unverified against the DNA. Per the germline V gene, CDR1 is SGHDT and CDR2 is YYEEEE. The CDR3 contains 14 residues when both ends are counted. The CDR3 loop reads CASSIRDSFTEAFS.

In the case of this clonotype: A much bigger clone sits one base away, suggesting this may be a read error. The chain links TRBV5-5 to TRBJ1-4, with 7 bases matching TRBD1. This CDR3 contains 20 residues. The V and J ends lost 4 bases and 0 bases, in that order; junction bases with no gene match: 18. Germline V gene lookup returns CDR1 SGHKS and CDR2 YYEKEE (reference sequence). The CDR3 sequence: CASSRTIFGTASSTNEKLFF. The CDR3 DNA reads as TGTGCCAGCAGCCGGACCATTTTCGGGACAGCTAGTTCAACTAATGAAAAACTGTTTTTT.

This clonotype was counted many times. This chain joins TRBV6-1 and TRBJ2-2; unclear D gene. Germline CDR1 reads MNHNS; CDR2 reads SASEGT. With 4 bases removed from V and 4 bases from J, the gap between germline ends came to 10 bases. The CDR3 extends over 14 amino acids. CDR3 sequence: CASSVLGSTGELFF. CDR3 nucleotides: TGTGCCAGCAGTGTTCTGGGATCCACCGGGGAGCTGTTTTTT.

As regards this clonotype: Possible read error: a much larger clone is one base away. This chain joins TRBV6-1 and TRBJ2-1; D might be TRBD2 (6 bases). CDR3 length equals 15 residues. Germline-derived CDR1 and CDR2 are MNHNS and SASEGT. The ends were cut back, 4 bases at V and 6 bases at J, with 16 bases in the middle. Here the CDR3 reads CASSGRLVGGNEQFF. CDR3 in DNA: TGTGCCAGCAGTGGTAGACTAGTGGGAGGCAATGAGCAGTTCTTC.

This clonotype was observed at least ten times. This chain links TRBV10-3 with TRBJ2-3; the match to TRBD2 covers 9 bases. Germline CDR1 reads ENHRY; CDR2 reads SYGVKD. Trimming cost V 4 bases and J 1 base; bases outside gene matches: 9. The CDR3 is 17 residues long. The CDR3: CAISGTSASPRTDTQYF. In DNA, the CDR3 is TGTGCCATCAGTGGGACTAGCGCCAGCCCCCGCACAGATACGCAGTATTTT.

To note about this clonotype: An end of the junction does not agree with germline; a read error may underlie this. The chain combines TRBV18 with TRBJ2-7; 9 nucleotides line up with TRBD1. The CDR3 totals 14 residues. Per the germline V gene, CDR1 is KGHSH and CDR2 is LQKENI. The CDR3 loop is CTSSPPGTGPEQYF. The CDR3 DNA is TGTACCAGCTCACCACCGGGGACAGGGCCCGAGCAGTACTTC. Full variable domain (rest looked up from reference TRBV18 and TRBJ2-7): NAGVMQNPRHLVRRRGQEARLRCSPMKGHSHVYWYRQLPEEGLKFMVYLQKENIIDESGMPKERFSAEFPKEGPSILRIQQVVRGDSAAYFCTSSPPGTGPEQYFGPGTRLTVT.